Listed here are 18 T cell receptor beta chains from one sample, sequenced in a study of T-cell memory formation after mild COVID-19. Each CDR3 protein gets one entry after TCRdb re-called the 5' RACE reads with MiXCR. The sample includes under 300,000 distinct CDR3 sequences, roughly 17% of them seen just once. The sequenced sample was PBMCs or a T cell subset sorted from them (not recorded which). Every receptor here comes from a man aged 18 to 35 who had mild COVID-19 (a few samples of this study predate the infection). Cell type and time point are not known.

CDR3 sequence reads: CATFPGGEYEQYF. CDR3 DNA: TGCGCCACCTTCCCAGGGGGGGAATACGAGCAGTACTTC. The chain uses TRBV10-2 and TRBJ2-7; perhaps D is TRBD1 or TRBD2 (7 bases each). Germline V gives CDR1 WSHSY, CDR2 SAAADI. The CDR3 has 13 residues. V was shortened by 10 bases and J by 4 bases, with 17 bases between the two germline ends.

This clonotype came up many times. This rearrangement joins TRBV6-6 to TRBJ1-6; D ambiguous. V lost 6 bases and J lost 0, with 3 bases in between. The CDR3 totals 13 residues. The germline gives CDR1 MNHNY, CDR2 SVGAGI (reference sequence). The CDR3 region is CASSHSYNSPLHF. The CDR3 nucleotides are TGTGCCAGCAGCCACTCCTATAATTCACCCCTCCACTTT.

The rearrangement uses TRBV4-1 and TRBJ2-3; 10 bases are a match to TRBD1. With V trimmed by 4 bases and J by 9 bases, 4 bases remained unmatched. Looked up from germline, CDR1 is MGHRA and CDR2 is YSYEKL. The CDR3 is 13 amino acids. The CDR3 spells CASSLPGQGTQYF. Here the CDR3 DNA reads TGCGCCAGCAGCCTGCCGGGACAGGGGACGCAGTATTTT.

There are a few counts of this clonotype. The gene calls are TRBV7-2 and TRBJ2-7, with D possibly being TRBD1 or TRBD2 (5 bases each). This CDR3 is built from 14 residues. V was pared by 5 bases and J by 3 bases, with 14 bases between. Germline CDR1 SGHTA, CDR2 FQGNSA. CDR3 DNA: TGTGCCAGCAGCCGGGACCTCCGAAACTACGAGCAGTACTTC. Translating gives CASSRDLRNYEQYF.

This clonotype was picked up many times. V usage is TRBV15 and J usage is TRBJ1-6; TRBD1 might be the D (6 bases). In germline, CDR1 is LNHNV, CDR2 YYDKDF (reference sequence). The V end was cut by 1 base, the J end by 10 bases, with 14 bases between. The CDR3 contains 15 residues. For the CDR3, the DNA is TGTGCCACCAGCAGAGTCGGGGGGGCAGGGTCACCCCTCCACTTT. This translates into CATSRVGGAGSPLHF.

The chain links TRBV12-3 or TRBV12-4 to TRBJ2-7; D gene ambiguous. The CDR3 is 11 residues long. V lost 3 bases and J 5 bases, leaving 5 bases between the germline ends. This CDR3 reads CASSFSHEQYF. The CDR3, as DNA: TGTGCCAGCAGTTTTAGCCACGAGCAGTACTTC.

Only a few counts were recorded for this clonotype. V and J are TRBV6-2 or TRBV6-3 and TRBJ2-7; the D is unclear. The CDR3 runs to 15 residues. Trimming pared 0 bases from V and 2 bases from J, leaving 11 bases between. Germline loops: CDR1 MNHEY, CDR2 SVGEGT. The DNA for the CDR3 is TGTGCCAGCAGTTACTCGAGCCACAGTCCCTACGAGCAGTACTTC. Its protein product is CASSYSSHSPYEQYF.

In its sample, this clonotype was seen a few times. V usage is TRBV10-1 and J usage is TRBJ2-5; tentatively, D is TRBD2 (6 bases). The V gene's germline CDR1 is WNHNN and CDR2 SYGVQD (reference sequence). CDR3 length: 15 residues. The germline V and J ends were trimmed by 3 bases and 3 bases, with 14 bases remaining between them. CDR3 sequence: CASSESSAGEETQYF. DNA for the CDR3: TGCGCCAGCAGTGAATCTAGCGCTGGGGAAGAGACCCAGTACTTC.

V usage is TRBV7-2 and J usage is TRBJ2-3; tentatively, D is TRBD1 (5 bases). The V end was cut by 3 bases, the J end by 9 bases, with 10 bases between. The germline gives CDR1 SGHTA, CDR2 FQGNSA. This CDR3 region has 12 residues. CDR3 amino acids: CASSLLGPTQYF. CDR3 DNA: TGTGCCAGCAGCTTGCTGGGGCCGACGCAGTATTTT. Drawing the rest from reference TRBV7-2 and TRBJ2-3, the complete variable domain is GAGVSQSPSNKVTEKGKDVELRCDPISGHTALYWYRQSLGQGLEFLIYFQGNSAPDKSGLPSDRFSAERTGGSVSTLTIQRTQQEDSAVYLCASSLLGPTQYFGPGTRLTVL.

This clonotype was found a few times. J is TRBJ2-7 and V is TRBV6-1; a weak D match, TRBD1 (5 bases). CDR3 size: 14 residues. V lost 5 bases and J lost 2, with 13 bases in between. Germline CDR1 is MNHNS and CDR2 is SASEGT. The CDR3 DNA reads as TGTGCCAGCAGTACAGGACGGGCGACCTACGAGCAGTACTTC. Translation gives CASSTGRATYEQYF.

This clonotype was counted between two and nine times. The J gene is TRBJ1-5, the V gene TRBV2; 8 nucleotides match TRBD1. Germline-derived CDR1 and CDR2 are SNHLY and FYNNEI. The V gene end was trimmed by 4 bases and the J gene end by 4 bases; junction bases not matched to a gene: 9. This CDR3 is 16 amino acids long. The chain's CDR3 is CASSVRGQASNQPQHF. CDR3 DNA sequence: TGTGCCAGCAGTGTGAGGGGACAGGCCTCAAATCAGCCCCAGCATTTT.

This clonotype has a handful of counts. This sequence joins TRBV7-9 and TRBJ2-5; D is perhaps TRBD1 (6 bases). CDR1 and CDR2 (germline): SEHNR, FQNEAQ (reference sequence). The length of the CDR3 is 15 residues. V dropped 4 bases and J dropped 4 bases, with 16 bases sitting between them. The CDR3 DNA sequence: TGTGCCAGCAGCTCGACAGGATGGCTTCGAGAGACCCAGTACTTC. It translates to CASSSTGWLRETQYF. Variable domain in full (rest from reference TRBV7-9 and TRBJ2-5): DTGVSQNPRHKITKRGQNVTFRCDPISEHNRLYWYRQTLGQGPEFLTYFQNEAQLEKSRLLSDRFSAERPKGSFSTLEIQRTEQGDSAMYLCASSSTGWLRETQYFGPGTRLLVL.

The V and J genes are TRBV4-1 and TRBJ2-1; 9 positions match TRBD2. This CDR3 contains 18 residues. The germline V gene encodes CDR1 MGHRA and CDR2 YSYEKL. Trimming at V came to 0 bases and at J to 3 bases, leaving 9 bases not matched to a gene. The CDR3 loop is CASSQDGSSGGNYNEQFF. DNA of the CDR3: TGCGCCAGCAGCCAAGATGGCAGTAGCGGGGGAAACTACAATGAGCAGTTCTTC.

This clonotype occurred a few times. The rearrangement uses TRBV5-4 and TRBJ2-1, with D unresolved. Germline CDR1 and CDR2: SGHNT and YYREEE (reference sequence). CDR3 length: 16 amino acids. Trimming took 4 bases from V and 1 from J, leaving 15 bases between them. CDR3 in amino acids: CASSGQVPLSYNEQFF. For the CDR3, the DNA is TGTGCCAGCAGCGGTCAGGTGCCGTTGTCCTACAATGAGCAGTTCTTC.

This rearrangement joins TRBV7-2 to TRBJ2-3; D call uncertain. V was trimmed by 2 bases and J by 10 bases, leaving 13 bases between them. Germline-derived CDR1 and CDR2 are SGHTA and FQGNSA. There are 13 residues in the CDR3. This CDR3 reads CASSLSTGRAQYF. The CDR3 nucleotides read TGTGCCAGCAGCTTATCGACCGGTCGGGCGCAGTATTTT.

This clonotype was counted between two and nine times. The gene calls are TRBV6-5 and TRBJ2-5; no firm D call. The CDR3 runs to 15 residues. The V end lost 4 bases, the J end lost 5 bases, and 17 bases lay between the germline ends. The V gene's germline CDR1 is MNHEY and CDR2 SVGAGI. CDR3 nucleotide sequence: TGTGCCAGCAGTTCGGCTGGTTCAGTGAGTGAGACCCAGTACTTC. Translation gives CASSSAGSVSETQYF.

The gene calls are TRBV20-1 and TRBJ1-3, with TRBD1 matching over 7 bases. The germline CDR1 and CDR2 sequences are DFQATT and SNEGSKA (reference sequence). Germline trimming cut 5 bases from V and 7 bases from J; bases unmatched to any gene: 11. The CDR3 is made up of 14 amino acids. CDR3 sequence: CSAWDSQDGNTIYF. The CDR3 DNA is TGCAGTGCTTGGGACAGCCAAGATGGGAACACCATATATTTT.

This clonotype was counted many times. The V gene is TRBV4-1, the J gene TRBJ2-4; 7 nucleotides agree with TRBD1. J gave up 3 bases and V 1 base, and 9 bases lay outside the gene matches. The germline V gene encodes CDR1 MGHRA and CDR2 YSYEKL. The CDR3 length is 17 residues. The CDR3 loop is CASSQGPAGGDKNIQYF. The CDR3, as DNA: TGCGCCAGCAGCCAAGGGCCCGCAGGGGGAGACAAAAACATTCAGTACTTC.